This TCR beta chain was sequenced during a study of lymphopenia after photon versus proton radiotherapy. Study results and limitations: A bigger post-nadir fall in TCR diversity correlated inversely with survival time in deceased patients. Oligoclonal CD8+ Temra expansion after nadir drove photon patients' diversity drop. Authors raise, but do not show, better survival with proton therapy. Under photons, naive T cells and diversity fell while effector/memory populations rose.

The table came from immunoSEQ multiplex PCR; TCRdb's copy has only in-frame clones and leaves some out. The table includes 40,000 or so clones, around 90% detected once. The germline V gene has CDR1 MDHEN and CDR2 SYDVKM. Trimming cost V 3 bases and J 5 bases, with 17 bases left between them. The CDR3 has 15 residues. As concerns this clone: As yet, its antigen is unknown.

This sequence originates from a man aged 55 to 70 with cholangiocarcinoma. The rearrangement uses TRBV28 and TRBJ2-7, with D possibly being TRBD1 (6 bases). Sequenced here: peripheral blood, sampled from a patient treated with photon-based radiotherapy. CDR3 region: CASSFIDRLGNEQYF. CDR3 sequence (DNA): TGTGCCAGCAGTTTTATTGACAGGCTTGGGAACGAGCAGTACTTC.